The rows below give T cell receptor beta chains drawn from one sample of a study of control samples from healthy donors and cancer patients. Profiling relied on immunoSEQ multiplex PCR, and the TCRdb table lists in-frame clones only, not all of them. The sample lists roughly 120,000 clones; about 94% were seen once. The sequenced sample was blood. All receptors derive from a man aged 25 to 40 in good health. Both conserved end residues are part of each CDR3. A D gene is named only where the DNA matches it firmly. Rows may omit the clone size; those that give it use once, few, many or a size class.

abundance	d_gene	len	v_gene	j_gene	CDR3aa	CDR3nt
.	.	15	TRBV5-1	TRBJ2-5	CASSFPGRRKETQYF	TGCGCCAGCAGCTTCCCGGGGCGTAGGAAAGAGACCCAGTACTTC
.	.	14	TRBV6-5	TRBJ2-2	CASSWSPNTGELFF	TGTGCCAGCAGTTGGAGCCCGAACACCGGGGAGCTGTTTTTT
.	TRBD2	14	TRBV7-7	TRBJ2-3	CASSFGGAADTQYF	TGTGCCAGCAGCTTCGGGGGGGCTGCAGATACGCAGTATTTT
.	.	14	TRBV6-6	TRBJ2-1	CASSPRTVANEQFF	TGTGCCAGCAGCCCCAGGACTGTGGCCAATGAGCAGTTCTTC
.	.	15	TRBV11-3	TRBJ2-4	CASSGQTGAKNIQYF	TGTGCCAGCAGCGGACAGACAGGAGCCAAAAACATTCAGTACTTC
.	TRBD1	14	TRBV7-9	TRBJ1-4	CASSFDRVDEKLFF	TGTGCCAGCAGCTTTGACAGGGTCGATGAAAAACTGTTTTTT
.	.	13	TRBV28	TRBJ1-3	CASSFPQLNTIYF	TGTGCCAGCAGTTTTCCCCAGTTGAACACCATATATTTT
.	.	15	TRBV9	TRBJ1-1	CASSVAKTGNTEAFF	TGTGCCAGCAGCGTAGCGAAGACAGGGAACACTGAAGCTTTCTTT
.	.	15	TRBV19	TRBJ1-6	CASSDSREYNSPLHF	TGTGCCAGTAGTGACAGCAGAGAATATAATTCACCCCTCCACTTT
.	.	14	TRBV2	TRBJ1-5	CASSAGASNQPQHF	TGTGCCAGCAGTGCCGGGGCTAGCAATCAGCCCCAGCATTTT
.	.	12	TRBV5-1	TRBJ2-3	CASRNPPDTQYF	TGCGCCAGTCGAAACCCCCCAGATACGCAGTATTTT
.	.	13	TRBV18	TRBJ1-2	CASSPDLGYGYTF	TGTGCCAGCTCGCCTGACTTGGGCTATGGCTACACCTTC
.	.	13	TRBV18	TRBJ2-1	CASSLREVNEQFF	TGTGCCAGCTCACTAAGAGAGGTAAATGAGCAGTTCTTC
.	.	16	TRBV15	TRBJ1-2	CATSRGGGGSLYGYTF	TGTGCCACCAGCAGAGGGGGAGGAGGGTCCCTCTATGGCTACACCTTC
.	TRBD2	16	TRBV5-1	TRBJ2-1	CASSLASGSSYNEQFF	TGCGCCAGCAGCTTAGCTAGCGGTAGCTCCTACAATGAGCAGTTCTTC
.	TRBD2	20	TRBV6-2/TRBV6-3	TRBJ2-1	CASSSRLLAGGRPLYNEQFF	TGTGCCAGCAGTTCCCGACTACTAGCGGGGGGACGACCCCTTTACAATGAGCAGTTCTTC
few	.	14	TRBV7-9	TRBJ1-2	CASSPGSPAYGYTF	TGTGCCAGCAGCCCCGGCTCCCCAGCCTATGGCTACACCTTC
.	.	13	TRBV30	TRBJ1-2	CAWRRETNYGYTF	TGTGCCTGGCGGAGGGAAACTAACTATGGCTACACCTTC
.	.	15	TRBV7-9	TRBJ1-1	CASSPPGLTNTEAFF	TGTGCCAGCAGCCCCCCGGGACTGACGAACACTGAAGCTTTCTTT
.	TRBD1	15	TRBV19	TRBJ1-1	CASSIRPGGNTEAFF	TGTGCCAGTAGTATTCGTCCAGGGGGGAACACTGAAGCTTTCTTT
.	.	15	TRBV11-3	TRBJ2-3	CASSFTGGRADTQYF	TGTGCCAGCAGCTTCACAGGGGGGAGGGCAGATACGCAGTATTTT
.	.	16	TRBV11-2	TRBJ1-4	CASSSPDSLTNEKLFF	TGTGCCAGCAGCTCCCCGGACAGCCTGACTAATGAAAAACTGTTTTTT
.	TRBD1	17	TRBV28	TRBJ1-2	CASSTYSGTGGEYGYTF	TGTGCCAGCAGCACCTACTCAGGGACAGGGGGCGAATATGGCTACACCTTC
.	.	15	TRBV21-1	TRBJ1-5	CASSKSIRENQPQHF	TGTGCCAGCAGCAAAAGTATCAGGGAGAATCAGCCCCAGCATTTT
.	TRBD1	14	TRBV15	TRBJ1-2	CATPGQGASFGYTF	TGTGCCACTCCGGGACAGGGGGCTTCGTTTGGCTACACCTTC
.	TRBD1	14	TRBV10-3	TRBJ1-1	CAIHEQGRDTEAFF	TGTGCCATTCACGAACAGGGGAGGGACACTGAAGCTTTCTTT
once	TRBD2	14	TRBV27	TRBJ2-3	CASKRGTSTDTQYF	TGTGCCAGCAAGCGGGGCACTAGCACAGATACGCAGTATTTT
.	TRBD1	15	TRBV5-1	TRBJ2-4	CASRAGGLAKNIQYF	TGCGCCAGCAGGGCAGGGGGCTTAGCCAAAAACATTCAGTACTTC
.	TRBD1	14	TRBV30	TRBJ1-5	CAFNNGTGNQPQHF	TGTGCCTTTAATAATGGGACAGGCAATCAGCCCCAGCATTTT
.	.	17	TRBV21-1	TRBJ1-2	CASSNIPGQGYVGGYTF	TGTGCCAGCAGCAACATTCCGGGACAGGGCTATGTGGGTGGCTACACCTTC
.	TRBD2	16	TRBV5-4	TRBJ2-2	CASSFGGGYDTGELFF	TGTGCCAGCAGCTTCGGCGGGGGGTACGACACCGGGGAGCTGTTTTTT
.	.	16	TRBV5-6	TRBJ2-2	CASSLGRAPNTGELFF	TGTGCCAGCAGCTTGGGAAGGGCACCGAACACCGGGGAGCTGTTTTTT
.	.	14	TRBV4-1	TRBJ1-1	CASSQDDSLPEAFF	TGCGCCAGCAGCCAAGACGACAGCCTACCAGAAGCTTTCTTT
.	TRBD2	14	TRBV5-4	TRBJ2-3	CASSGGGRTDTQYF	TGTGCCAGCAGCGGGGGGGGACGCACAGATACGCAGTATTTT
.	.	12	TRBV27	TRBJ2-5	CASSDSKETQYF	TGTGCCAGCAGCGACTCCAAAGAGACCCAGTACTTC
.	TRBD2	16	TRBV7-2	TRBJ2-4	CASSPRGSGGLNIQYF	TGTGCCAGCAGCCCAAGGGGCAGCGGGGGGTTAAACATTCAGTACTTC
.	TRBD1	15	TRBV5-4	TRBJ2-7	CASSQATGETSEQYF	TGTGCCAGCAGCCAAGCGACAGGGGAAACCTCAGAGCAGTACTTC
.	.	16	TRBV3-1/TRBV3-2	TRBJ2-1	CASSQDWRGLDNEQFF	TGTGCCAGCAGCCAAGATTGGCGGGGGCTGGACAATGAGCAGTTCTTC
.	TRBD2	15	TRBV3-1/TRBV3-2	TRBJ2-7	CASSQGGLADTKQYF	TGTGCCAGCAGCCAAGGGGGACTAGCGGATACGAAGCAGTACTTC
.	.	13	TRBV19	TRBJ1-5	CASSIGGYQPQHF	TGTGCCAGTAGTATTGGCGGATATCAGCCCCAGCATTTT
.	.	12	TRBV5-6	TRBJ1-3	CASSLKGYTIYF	TGTGCCAGCAGCTTGAAGGGGTACACCATATATTTT
.	TRBD1	15	TRBV5-1	TRBJ1-6	CASSPGTGVTSPLHF	TGCGCCAGCAGCCCCGGGACAGGGGTTACTTCACCCCTCCACTTT
.	TRBD1	15	TRBV6-6	TRBJ2-5	CASSSPRTGKETQYF	TGTGCCAGCAGCTCCCCCCGGACAGGGAAAGAGACCCAGTACTTC
.	.	12	TRBV10-3	TRBJ1-2	CAISTGNYGYTF	TGTGCCATCAGTACAGGGAACTATGGCTACACCTTC
.	TRBD1	12	TRBV10-3	TRBJ1-6	CATGQGNSPLHF	TGTGCCACCGGACAGGGCAATTCACCCCTCCACTTT